The 30 T cell receptor beta chains in this list originate from one sample, sequenced in a study of T cells in localized non-small cell lung cancer. Clones were read by immunoSEQ multiplex PCR, and TCRdb kept only the in-frame ones, dropping some. This sample has about 78,000 clones, with about 83% found just once. The material sequenced was peripheral blood, taken before any cancer treatment. The origin of the receptors is a man aged 35 to 70 with stage I lung adenocarcinoma.

The genes are TRBV5-1 and TRBJ2-4; tentative D call: TRBD1 (5 bases). V lost 4 bases, J lost 2 bases, and 13 bases lay in between. Germline lookup yields CDR1 SGHRS and CDR2 YFSETQ. This CDR3 is 15 amino acids long. Here the CDR3 reads CASSHSRTTKNIQYF. In DNA, the CDR3 is TGCGCCAGCAGCCACTCCCGGACAACCAAAAACATTCAGTACTTC.

This clone has a handful of counts. V gene TRBV19 combines with J gene TRBJ2-6; 9 bases are shared with TRBD1. V shed 7 bases and J 3 bases; nucleotides not matched to a gene: 13. CDR3 size: 18 residues. Per germline, CDR1 LNHDA and CDR2 SQIVND (reference sequence). The chain's CDR3 is CASNKGTGLSIGANVLTF. For the CDR3, the DNA is TGTGCCAGTAATAAAGGGACAGGGCTGTCGATTGGGGCCAACGTCCTGACTTTC.

This CDR3 is CASSPQDRAINYGYTF. For the CDR3, the DNA is TGTGCCAGCTCACCCCAGGACAGGGCCATCAACTATGGCTACACCTTC. The V and J genes are TRBV18 and TRBJ1-2; 8 positions match TRBD1. Germline CDR1 is KGHSH and CDR2 is LQKENI. With 3 bases clipped from V and 2 bases from J, the junction kept 8 bases outside the gene matches. This CDR3 region has 16 residues.

This clone was recorded a few times. The chain is built from TRBV2 and TRBJ1-5; D is ambiguous. Trimming removed 3 bases at V and 6 bases at J, with 12 bases between. The CDR3 sequence is 14 residues long. Germline values: CDR1 SNHLY, CDR2 FYNNEI. The CDR3 coding sequence is TGTGCCAGCAGTGATATCTCAAGAGGTCAGCCCCAGCATTTT. Protein product: CASSDISRGQPQHF. The entire variable domain, with the rest obtained from reference TRBV2 and TRBJ1-5, is as follows: EPEVTQTPSHQVTQMGQEVILRCVPISNHLYFYWYRQILGQKVEFLVSFYNNEISEKSEIFDDQFSVERPDGSNFTLKIRSTKLEDSAMYFCASSDISRGQPQHFGDGTRLSIL.

The chain links TRBV30 to TRBJ2-2; D could derive from TRBD1 or TRBD2 (5 bases each). Between the trimmed V and J ends, which lost 2 bases and 7 bases, there was a span of 8 bases. Per germline, CDR1 GTSNPN and CDR2 SVGIG (reference sequence). The CDR3 consists of 12 residues. The CDR3, as DNA: TGTGCCTGGAGTCTGGGGGACGGGGAGCTGTTTTTT. Protein product: CAWSLGDGELFF.

V is TRBV30 and J is TRBJ1-2; 9 positions match TRBD1. Germline CDR1 reads GTSNPN; CDR2 reads SVGIG (reference sequence). V trimming: 5 bases; J trimming: 3 bases; junction bases outside the gene matches: 10. The CDR3 has 15 residues. The CDR3, as DNA: TGTGCCTGGGATGGGTCGGGACAGGGCCACTATGGCTACACCTTC. It translates to CAWDGSGQGHYGYTF.

This clone occurred a few times. The rearrangement links TRBV6-6 to TRBJ1-1, with D possibly being TRBD1 (6 bases). CDR3 length equals 15 residues. CDR1 MNHNY and CDR2 SVGAGI come from the germline V gene (reference sequence). V was clipped by 1 base and J by 6 bases, with 15 bases between them. In nucleotides, the CDR3 is TGTGCCAGCAGTTACTTTAGGACAGCGCGTCCTGAAGCTTTCTTT. Translation: CASSYFRTARPEAFF.

The CDR3 nucleotides read TGCGCCAGCAGCTTGGGGTTGGACATAAGAGATACGCAGTATTTT. Translating it yields CASSLGLDIRDTQYF. The chain links TRBV5-1 to TRBJ2-3, with a tentative D call TRBD1 (5 bases). This CDR3 is built from 15 residues. Trimming took 0 bases from V and 5 from J, leaving 13 bases between them. The germline CDR1 and CDR2 sequences are SGHRS and YFSETQ.

This chain links TRBV11-3 with TRBJ1-1, with D possibly being TRBD1 (6 bases). This CDR3 comprises 15 residues. V shed 10 bases and J shed 7 bases, with 25 bases lying between them. CDR1 and CDR2 from the germline V gene are SGHNT and YENEEA. The CDR3 reads CAISSEGVGEVEAFF. The DNA of the CDR3 is TGTGCCATCTCCTCCGAGGGGGTCGGGGAAGTTGAAGCTTTCTTT.

This clone was seen once. The DNA of the CDR3 is TGTGCCAGCAGTACAAAAGCGGGAGGGGCCGGGGAGCTGTTTTTT. This encodes CASSTKAGGAGELFF. The chain joins TRBV27 to TRBJ2-2, with 10 positions matching TRBD2. After removal of 5 bases from V and 6 bases from J, the junction contained 6 bases not matched to a gene. Germline assignment: CDR1 MNHEY and CDR2 SMNVEV (reference sequence). CDR3 size: 15 residues.

V usage is TRBV6-5 and J usage is TRBJ1-5; maybe TRBD1 (5 bases). Germline CDR1 is MNHEY and CDR2 is SVGAGI. V was pared by 7 bases and J by 4 bases, with 14 bases between. The CDR3 length is 14 residues. The chain's CDR3 is CASTPRVANQPQHF. For the CDR3, the DNA is TGTGCCAGCACTCCCAGGGTAGCTAATCAGCCCCAGCATTTT.

This sequence joins TRBV9 and TRBJ2-5, with a weak D call TRBD2 (5 bases). The CDR3 runs 15 residues. Germline V gives CDR1 SGDLS, CDR2 YYNGEE. Trimming pared 0 bases from V and 3 bases from J, leaving 12 bases between. The CDR3 spells CASSVGGLNKETQYF. The CDR3 nucleotides are TGTGCCAGCAGCGTAGGAGGGCTTAACAAAGAGACCCAGTACTTC. Full variable domain (outside the CDR3, taken from reference TRBV9 and TRBJ2-5): DSGVTQTPKHLITATGQRVTLRCSPRSGDLSVYWYQQSLDQGLQFLIQYYNGEERAKGNILERFSAQQFPDLHSELNLSSLELGDSALYFCASSVGGLNKETQYFGPGTRLLVL.

This rearrangement joins TRBV5-6 to TRBJ1-2; tentative D call: TRBD1 (5 bases). Trimming shortened V by 4 bases and J by 8 bases, and 15 bases separated the two germline ends. Germline V gene sequence: CDR1 SGHDT, CDR2 YYEEEE. The CDR3 has 13 residues. CDR3: CASSLGTGIGYTF. The CDR3, as DNA: TGTGCCAGCAGCCTGGGGACTGGTATAGGCTACACCTTC.

The CDR3 sequence: CATREGGSTDTQYF. The DNA for the CDR3 is TGTGCCACGAGGGAAGGAGGTAGCACAGATACGCAGTATTTT. V gene TRBV18 combines with J gene TRBJ2-3; TRBD2 might be the D (5 bases). With 10 bases removed from V and 0 bases from J, the gap between germline ends came to 14 bases. CDR3 length: 14 amino acids. Germline V lookup: CDR1 KGHSH, CDR2 LQKENI.

The genes are TRBV6-6 and TRBJ1-1, with D hard to call. Trimming removed 6 bases at V and 4 bases at J, with 9 bases between. The CDR3 has 12 residues. CDR1 MNHNY and CDR2 SVGAGI come from the germline V gene (reference sequence). CDR3 in amino acids: CASSPGSTEAFF. In DNA, the CDR3 is TGTGCCAGCAGCCCCGGGAGCACTGAAGCTTTCTTT.

The chain recombines TRBV27 with TRBJ2-1; 9 bases fit TRBD2. This CDR3 comprises 16 residues. Unmatched junction bases numbered 7, after V lost 5 bases and J lost 2 bases. CDR1 and CDR2 from the germline V gene are MNHEY and SMNVEV (reference sequence). CDR3 nucleotides: TGTGCCAGCAGTCAAGGACTAGCGACCGCCTACAATGAGCAGTTCTTC. This codes for CASSQGLATAYNEQFF.

The V call is TRBV28, the J call TRBJ1-2; TRBD1 matches 8 bases. The junction had 10 bases not matched to a gene; V was cut back by 5 bases and J by 8 bases. CDR1 is MDHEN and CDR2 is SYDVKM in the germline V gene. The CDR3 loop spans 14 amino acids. The CDR3 protein is CASSITQGAWGYTF. In nucleotides, the CDR3 is TGTGCCAGCAGTATCACTCAGGGGGCCTGGGGCTACACCTTC.

J is TRBJ1-2 and V is TRBV6-5, with D possibly matching TRBD1 (6 bases). V dropped 8 bases and J dropped 7 bases, with 20 bases sitting between them. Per the germline V gene, CDR1 is MNHEY and CDR2 is SVGAGI. This CDR3 comprises 14 residues. The CDR3 region is CASSSTGLGGGYTF. The CDR3 region has the DNA TGTGCCAGCTCCAGTACAGGGCTTGGTGGTGGCTACACCTTC.

CDR3 nucleotides: TGTGCCAGTAGCACCTCGGGGTTCAAACAAGAGACCCAGTACTTC. Translated, it gives CASSTSGFKQETQYF. The chain combines TRBV19 with TRBJ2-5, with D possibly TRBD2 on 5 matching bases. The ends were cut back, 6 bases at V and 2 bases at J, with 16 bases in the middle. The CDR3 loop spans 15 amino acids. The germline CDR1 and CDR2 sequences are LNHDA and SQIVND (reference sequence). Filled out from reference TRBV19 and TRBJ2-5, the complete variable domain reads DGGITQSPKYLFRKEGQNVTLSCEQNLNHDAMYWYRQDPGQGLRLIYYSQIVNDFQKGDIAEGYSVSREKKESFPLTVTSAQKNPTAFYLCASSTSGFKQETQYFGPGTRLLVL.

The rearrangement links TRBV19 to TRBJ2-3; D possibly matches TRBD1 or TRBD2 (5 bases each). Trimming pared 10 bases from V and 3 bases from J, leaving 17 bases between. The CDR3 runs 14 residues. Germline CDR1 is LNHDA and CDR2 is SQIVND (reference sequence). CDR3: CATLPGPDTDTQYF. For the CDR3, the DNA is TGTGCCACCCTCCCGGGGCCAGATACAGATACGCAGTATTTT.

The rearrangement joins TRBV7-2 to TRBJ2-2; D is unclear. Trimming removed 2 bases at V and 4 bases at J, with 11 bases between. The CDR3 covers 15 residues. The germline V gene encodes CDR1 SGHTA and CDR2 FQGNSA. The CDR3 nucleotides are TGTGCCAGCAGCTTAAACCGGTTGAGCACCGGGGAGCTGTTTTTT. This encodes CASSLNRLSTGELFF.

This chain connects TRBV7-9 to TRBJ2-3; D unclear. Deletions cut 5 bases from V and 0 bases from J, with 12 bases between. This CDR3 comprises 15 residues. CDR1 and CDR2 (germline): SEHNR, FQNEAQ (reference sequence). The CDR3 nucleotides are TGTGCCAGCAGCCCAAAAAGCCGAAGCACAGATACGCAGTATTTT. This translates into CASSPKSRSTDTQYF.

This clone was seen once. This chain uses TRBV13 with TRBJ1-5, with D uncertain. The germline V and J ends were trimmed by 0 bases and 6 bases, with 12 bases remaining between them. Germline V gives CDR1 PRHDT, CDR2 FYEKMQ (reference sequence). There are 15 residues in the CDR3. Here the CDR3 reads CASSLGSARGQPQHF. The DNA of the CDR3 is TGTGCCAGCAGCTTAGGGTCAGCCCGGGGTCAGCCCCAGCATTTT.

This sequence joins TRBV5-4 and TRBJ2-7, with D unclear. The length of the CDR3 is 11 residues. CDR1 is SGHNT and CDR2 is YYREEE in the germline V gene (reference sequence). The V end lost 2 bases, the J end lost 3 bases, and 3 bases lay between the germline ends. Written as DNA, the CDR3 is TGTGCCAGCAGCTTTAACTACGAGCAGTACTTC. Translated: CASSFNYEQYF.

V and J are TRBV2 and TRBJ2-3; D is possibly TRBD1 (6 bases). This CDR3 has 13 amino acids. V lost 8 bases and J 6 bases, leaving 15 bases between the germline ends. CDR1 and CDR2 (germline): SNHLY, FYNNEI. CDR3 region: CASGQGSADTQYF. For the CDR3, the DNA is TGTGCCAGCGGCCAGGGGTCTGCGGATACGCAGTATTTT.

The table lists this clone with a few counts. The CDR3 spells CASSLYRGKGGSPLHF. CDR3 nucleotide sequence: TGTGCCAGCAGCTTGTATAGGGGCAAGGGAGGTTCACCCCTCCACTTT. The chain links TRBV5-6 to TRBJ1-6; possibly TRBD1 for D (5 bases). Germline V CDR1 and CDR2: SGHDT, YYEEEE. V lost 1 base and J 9 bases, leaving 17 bases between the germline ends. The CDR3 consists of 16 residues.

Regarding this clone: At the DNA level, this CDR3 is encoded by other sequences in the same sample as well. The chain has TRBV5-6 and TRBJ2-7; no definite D call. V lost 4 bases and J 7 bases, leaving 9 bases between the germline ends. CDR1 and CDR2 from the germline V gene are SGHDT and YYEEEE. The CDR3 length is 11 residues. The CDR3, as DNA: TGTGCCAGCAGCCTCGGAAGGGAGCAGTACTTC. Its protein product is CASSLGREQYF.

In this sample, this clone turned up once. The V and J genes are TRBV30 and TRBJ1-5; D remains unclear. The CDR3 totals 12 residues. Trimming took off 3 bases at V and 5 bases at J, with 8 bases between the two ends. Germline lookup yields CDR1 GTSNPN and CDR2 SVGIG (reference sequence). CDR3 protein: CAWRSEDQPQHF. CDR3 DNA sequence: TGTGCCTGGAGATCCGAGGATCAGCCCCAGCATTTT. Supplemented by reference TRBV30 and TRBJ1-5, the full variable domain reads SQTIHQWPATLVQPVGSPLSLECTVEGTSNPNLYWYRQAAGRGLQLLFYSVGIGQISSEVPQNLSASRPQDRQFILSSKKLLLSDSGFYLCAWRSEDQPQHFGDGTRLSIL.

The CDR3 DNA reads TGTGCCAGCAGCTTATCCCTAAAGACAGGGGTGGGTGAAGCTTTCTTT. It codes for CASSLSLKTGVGEAFF. The chain employs TRBV7-6 and TRBJ1-1; 8 bases align to TRBD1. V trimming: 2 bases; J trimming: 7 bases; junction bases outside the gene matches: 12. Germline V gene data show CDR1 as SGHVS and CDR2 as FNYEAQ. The CDR3 consists of 16 residues.

The chain joins TRBV9 to TRBJ2-2; D is ambiguous. Germline loops: CDR1 SGDLS, CDR2 YYNGEE. The CDR3 runs to 12 residues. Trimming left V 0 bases short and J 6 bases short, with 3 bases between. The DNA for the CDR3 is TGTGCCAGCAGCGTAGGGCCCGGGGAGCTGTTTTTT. Translating it yields CASSVGPGELFF.